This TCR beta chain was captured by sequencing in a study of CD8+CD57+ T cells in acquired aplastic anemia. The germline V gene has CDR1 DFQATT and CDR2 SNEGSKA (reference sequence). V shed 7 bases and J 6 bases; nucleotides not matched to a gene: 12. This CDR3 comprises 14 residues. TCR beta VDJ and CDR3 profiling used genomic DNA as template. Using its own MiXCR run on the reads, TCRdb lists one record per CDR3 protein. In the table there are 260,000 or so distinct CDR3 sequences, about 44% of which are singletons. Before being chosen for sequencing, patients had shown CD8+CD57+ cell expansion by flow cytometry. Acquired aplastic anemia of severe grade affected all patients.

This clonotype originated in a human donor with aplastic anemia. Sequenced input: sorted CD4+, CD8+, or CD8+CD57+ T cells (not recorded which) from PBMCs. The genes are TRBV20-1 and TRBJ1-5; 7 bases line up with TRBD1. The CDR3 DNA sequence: TGCAGTGTTAGGACAGCCAGGGGGGTTCAGCCCCAGCATTTT. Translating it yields CSVRTARGVQPQHF.